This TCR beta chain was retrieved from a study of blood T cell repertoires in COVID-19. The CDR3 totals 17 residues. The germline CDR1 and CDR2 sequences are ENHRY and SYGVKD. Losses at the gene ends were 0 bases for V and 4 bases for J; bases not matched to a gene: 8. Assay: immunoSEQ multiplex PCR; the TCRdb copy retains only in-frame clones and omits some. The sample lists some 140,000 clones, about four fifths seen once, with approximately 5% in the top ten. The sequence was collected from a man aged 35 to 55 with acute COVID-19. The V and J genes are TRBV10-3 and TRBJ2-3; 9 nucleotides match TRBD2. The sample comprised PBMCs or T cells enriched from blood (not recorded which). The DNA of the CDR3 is TGTGCCATCAGTGAGTCGATTGGCGGGGGGGAGTCAGATACGCAGTATTTT. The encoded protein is CAISESIGGGESDTQYF.